One and the same sample provided the 7 T cell receptor beta chains below, sequenced in a study of blood T cell repertoires in COVID-19. The data were produced by immunoSEQ multiplex PCR, yet TCRdb's version contains in-frame clones alone and is incomplete. Of about 480,000 clones in the sample, 88% are singletons; the top ten hold about 1.7%. Sequences were obtained from PBMCs or T cells enriched from blood (not recorded which). These receptors were taken from a woman aged 40-49 years who had recovered from COVID-19.

The genes are TRBV18 and TRBJ1-3; the match to TRBD1 covers 7 bases. The germline gives CDR1 KGHSH, CDR2 LQKENI. J was trimmed by 4 bases and V by 4 bases; bases with no gene match: 7. The CDR3 has 15 amino acids. The CDR3 protein is CASSRNRGYGNTIYF. CDR3 sequence (DNA): TGTGCCAGCTCACGGAACAGGGGTTACGGAAACACCATATATTTT.

The rearrangement joins TRBV6-5 to TRBJ1-2, with a possible D match to TRBD1 (5 bases). Trimming removed 6 bases from V and 2 bases from J, with 16 bases in between. Germline V CDR1 and CDR2: MNHEY, SVGAGI. The CDR3 is 15 amino acids. CDR3 sequence reads: CASRAAGTVNYGYTF. CDR3 in DNA: TGTGCCAGCAGGGCGGCGGGGACGGTGAACTATGGCTACACCTTC.

This clone has a single count. This chain links TRBV7-9 with TRBJ2-3; 9 nucleotides line up with TRBD1. In germline, CDR1 is SEHNR, CDR2 FQNEAQ (reference sequence). V lost 5 bases, J lost 2 bases, and 11 bases stayed unmatched. CDR3 length: 17 amino acids. DNA of the CDR3: TGTGCCAGCAGCCCCCCTCCACAGGGGGCAAACACAGATACGCAGTATTTT. The encoded protein is CASSPPPQGANTDTQYF.

The chain recombines TRBV27 with TRBJ1-2, with TRBD1 matching over 7 bases. The CDR3 has 16 residues. Per germline, CDR1 MNHEY and CDR2 SMNVEV (reference sequence). Trimming cost V 3 bases and J 5 bases; bases outside gene matches: 12. The CDR3: CASSFLAQGVNYGYTF. The CDR3 DNA reads TGTGCCAGCAGTTTTCTTGCCCAGGGGGTGAATTATGGCTACACCTTC.

As regards this clone: Within the sample, other DNA sequences also encode this same CDR3. The CDR3 reads CASSLGLAGTYEQYF. CDR3 coding DNA: TGTGCCAGCAGTTTAGGACTAGCGGGAACCTACGAGCAGTACTTC. This chain links TRBV27 with TRBJ2-7, with 12 bases matching TRBD2. Per germline, CDR1 MNHEY and CDR2 SMNVEV (reference sequence). CDR3 size: 15 residues. The V gene end was trimmed by 2 bases and the J gene end by 2 bases; junction bases not matched to a gene: 1.

The gene calls are TRBV29-1 and TRBJ1-3; tentative D call: TRBD1 (6 bases). V was cut by 4 bases and J by 4 bases, with 14 bases left in between. The length of the CDR3 is 14 residues. The germline gives CDR1 SQVTM, CDR2 ANQGSEA. For the CDR3, the DNA is TGCAGCGTTGGAATGGACAGTCAGGGAAACACCATATATTTT. The encoded protein is CSVGMDSQGNTIYF.

The chain joins TRBV5-1 to TRBJ2-7; TRBD2 matches at 12 bases. Germline V CDR1 and CDR2: SGHRS, YFSETQ. The V gene end was trimmed by 5 bases and the J gene end by 1 base; junction bases not matched to a gene: 7. The CDR3 runs 16 residues. This chain's CDR3 is CASRKLAGGPSYEQYF. The DNA for the CDR3 is TGCGCCAGCAGGAAACTAGCGGGAGGCCCATCCTACGAGCAGTACTTC.